The 14 T cell receptor beta chains presented below share a single source sample, sequenced in a study of HIV-infected patients and healthy controls. TCRdb fed the 5' RACE reads into MiXCR, producing one record per CDR3 protein. Of over 55,000 distinct CDR3 sequences in the sample, 16% are singletons; the top ten hold under 6.5%. The sample taken for sequencing was CD4+ T cells from blood. These receptors originate from a human donor in good health.

On this clonotype itself: An end of the junction does not agree with germline; a read error may underlie this. The rearrangement joins TRBV7-2 to TRBJ2-7, with 13 positions matching TRBD2. Germline CDR1 reads SGHTA; CDR2 reads FQGNSA. The CDR3 totals 16 residues. For the CDR3, the DNA is TGTGCCTGCAGCTCACAACTAGCGGGGGGGCCCTACGAGCAGTACTTC. Translation: CACSSQLAGGPYEQYF.

This clonotype was observed a handful of times. The rearrangement joins TRBV18 to TRBJ1-1; weak D call: TRBD1 (5 bases). Germline CDR1 and CDR2: KGHSH and LQKENI. The V end lost 3 bases, the J end lost 7 bases, and 15 bases lay between the germline ends. The CDR3 runs 14 residues. This chain's CDR3 is CASSPTEIFGEAFF. The CDR3, as DNA: TGTGCCAGCTCACCGACAGAAATATTCGGTGAAGCTTTCTTT.

This clonotype was detected ten times or more. The chain carries TRBV18 and TRBJ1-1, with D possibly being TRBD1 (6 bases). The CDR3 runs to 16 residues. V dropped 1 base and J dropped 1 base, with 13 bases sitting between them. Germline CDR1 KGHSH, CDR2 LQKENI. The CDR3 here is CASSPRTGSWNTEAFF. CDR3 sequence (DNA): TGTGCCAGCTCACCACGAACAGGGAGTTGGAACACTGAAGCTTTCTTT.

The chain couples TRBV12-3 or TRBV12-4 to TRBJ1-5, with D maybe TRBD1 (6 bases). Trimming cost V 8 bases and J 3 bases, with 11 bases left between them. The CDR3 consists of 13 residues. CDR3 coding DNA: TGTGCCAGCCAAGGACAGTTCAATCAGCCCCAGCATTTT. Amino acid sequence: CASQGQFNQPQHF.

This chain uses TRBV18 with TRBJ1-1; D unclear. CDR3 length equals 13 residues. Trimming took 3 bases from V and 4 from J, leaving 9 bases between them. CDR1 KGHSH and CDR2 LQKENI come from the germline V gene. This CDR3 reads CASSPRAVTEAFF. CDR3 nucleotide sequence: TGTGCCAGCTCACCCCGGGCGGTCACTGAAGCTTTCTTT.

In this sample, this clonotype turned up once. The rearrangement uses TRBV12-3 or TRBV12-4 and TRBJ2-7; D perhaps matches TRBD2 (7 bases). Trimming removed 7 bases at V and 6 bases at J, with 16 bases between. The CDR3 loop spans 13 amino acids. CDR3 sequence reads: CASTWGGASEQYF. DNA for the CDR3: TGTGCCAGCACCTGGGGGGGCGCGTCCGAGCAGTACTTC.

V usage is TRBV5-8 and J usage is TRBJ2-1; TRBD1 might be the D (6 bases). V lost 0 bases, J lost 8 bases, and 9 bases lay in between. The CDR3 runs 13 residues. From germline, CDR1 is SGHTS and CDR2 YDEGEE. The CDR3 region is CASSLDRDHEQFF. In DNA, the CDR3 is TGTGCCAGCAGCTTGGACAGGGATCATGAGCAGTTCTTC. Based on the CDR3 plus reference TRBV5-8 and TRBJ2-1, the full variable domain is EAGVTQSPTHLIKTRGQQATLRCSPISGHTSVYWYQQALGLGLQFLLWYDEGEERNRGNFPPRFSGRQFPNYSSELNVNALELEDSALYLCASSLDRDHEQFFGPGTRLTVL.

This rearrangement joins TRBV7-2 to TRBJ2-3, with D unclear. V lost 1 base, J lost 2 bases, and 7 bases lay in between. The CDR3 has 14 residues. CDR1 and CDR2 from the germline V gene are SGHTA and FQGNSA. DNA of the CDR3: TGTGCCAGCAGCTTAGTGGGCAACACAGATACGCAGTATTTT. It codes for CASSLVGNTDTQYF.

This rearrangement joins TRBV29-1 to TRBJ2-7; the D gene is possibly TRBD1 (5 bases). V gave up 7 bases and J gave up 2 bases, with 9 bases separating them. The length of the CDR3 is 11 residues. CDR1 is SQVTM and CDR2 is ANQGSEA in the germline V gene. Written as DNA, the CDR3 is TGCAGCGGGCAGGGTGCCTACGAGCAGTACTTC. It encodes CSGQGAYEQYF.

This clonotype has a count of ten or more. The chain recombines TRBV20-1 with TRBJ1-3; the D gene is possibly TRBD1 (6 bases). The V gene lost 6 bases and the J gene lost 6 bases, with 15 bases spanning the gap. This CDR3 contains 13 residues. CDR1 and CDR2 from the germline V gene are DFQATT and SNEGSKA (reference sequence). The DNA for the CDR3 is TGCAGTGCCCGCCCGGGACACGTAAACACCATATATTTT. Amino acid sequence: CSARPGHVNTIYF.

The gene calls are TRBV12-3 or TRBV12-4 and TRBJ2-2, with 8 bases that match TRBD2. This CDR3 has 16 residues. With V trimmed by 5 bases and J by 2 bases, 7 bases remained unmatched. CDR3 DNA sequence: TGTGCCAGCAGTCGAGCGGGGGCCCCAAACACCGGGGAGCTGTTTTTT. Translating it yields CASSRAGAPNTGELFF.

Here the CDR3 DNA reads TGTGCCAGCAGTAAGGACAGGGGCAATGAAAAACTGTTTTTT. It translates to CASSKDRGNEKLFF. The V gene is TRBV6-1, the J gene TRBJ1-4; 9 bases line up with TRBD1. CDR1 and CDR2 (germline): MNHNS, SASEGT. J gave up 5 bases and V 5 bases, and 3 bases lay outside the gene matches. There are 14 residues in the CDR3.

In its sample, this clonotype was seen many times. The J gene is TRBJ2-5, the V gene TRBV7-2; 12 bases map to TRBD2. Germline CDR1 is SGHTA and CDR2 is FQGNSA. The CDR3 contains 16 residues. V gave up 5 bases and J gave up 5 bases; unmatched junction bases: 9. The CDR3: CASSPTGTSGLETQYF. The CDR3 coding sequence is TGTGCCAGCAGCCCGACCGGGACTAGCGGGCTCGAGACCCAGTACTTC.

The chain uses TRBV20-1 and TRBJ2-1; D is perhaps TRBD2 (6 bases). The CDR3 extends over 15 amino acids. Germline V gene lookup returns CDR1 DFQATT and CDR2 SNEGSKA (reference sequence). V was cut by 0 bases and J by 5 bases, with 14 bases left in between. Here the CDR3 reads CSAREEGLGNNEQFF. The DNA of the CDR3 is TGCAGTGCTAGAGAGGAGGGGCTGGGAAACAATGAGCAGTTCTTC.